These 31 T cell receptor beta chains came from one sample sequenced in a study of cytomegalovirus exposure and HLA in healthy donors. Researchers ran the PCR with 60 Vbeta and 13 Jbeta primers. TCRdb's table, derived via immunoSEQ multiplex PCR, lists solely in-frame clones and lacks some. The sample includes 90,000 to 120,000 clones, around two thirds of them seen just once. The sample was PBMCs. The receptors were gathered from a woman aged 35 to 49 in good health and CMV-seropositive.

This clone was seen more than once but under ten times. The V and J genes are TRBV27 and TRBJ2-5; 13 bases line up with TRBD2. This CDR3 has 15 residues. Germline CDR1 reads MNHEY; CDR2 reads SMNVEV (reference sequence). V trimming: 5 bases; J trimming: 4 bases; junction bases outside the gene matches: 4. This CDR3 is CASSGWTSGGETQYF. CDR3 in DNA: TGTGCCAGCAGTGGGTGGACTAGCGGGGGAGAGACCCAGTACTTC.

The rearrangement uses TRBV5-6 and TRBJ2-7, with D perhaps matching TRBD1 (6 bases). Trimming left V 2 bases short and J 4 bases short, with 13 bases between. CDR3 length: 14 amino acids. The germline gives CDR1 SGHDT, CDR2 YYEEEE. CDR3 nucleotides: TGTGCCAGCAGCTTACCAGGGGATGGGTACGAGCAGTACTTC. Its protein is CASSLPGDGYEQYF.

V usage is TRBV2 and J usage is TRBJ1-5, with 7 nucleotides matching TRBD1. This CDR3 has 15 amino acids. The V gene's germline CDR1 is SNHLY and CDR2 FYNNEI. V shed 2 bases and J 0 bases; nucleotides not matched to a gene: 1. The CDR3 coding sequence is TGTGCCAGCAGTGAACAGGGGGATAGCAATCAGCCCCAGCATTTT. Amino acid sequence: CASSEQGDSNQPQHF.

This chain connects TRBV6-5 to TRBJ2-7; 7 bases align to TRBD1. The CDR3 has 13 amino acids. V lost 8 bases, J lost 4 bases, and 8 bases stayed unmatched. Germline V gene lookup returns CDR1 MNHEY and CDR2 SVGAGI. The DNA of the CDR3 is TGTGCCAGCGGAAGACAGGGTTCGTACGAGCAGTACTTC. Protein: CASGRQGSYEQYF.

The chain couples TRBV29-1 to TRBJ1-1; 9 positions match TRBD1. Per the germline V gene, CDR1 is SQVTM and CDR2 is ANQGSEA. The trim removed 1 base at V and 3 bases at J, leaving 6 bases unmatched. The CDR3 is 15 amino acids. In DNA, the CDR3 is TGCAGCGTTGAAGGGACAGGGGAGGCGGACACTGAAGCTTTCTTT. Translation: CSVEGTGEADTEAFF.

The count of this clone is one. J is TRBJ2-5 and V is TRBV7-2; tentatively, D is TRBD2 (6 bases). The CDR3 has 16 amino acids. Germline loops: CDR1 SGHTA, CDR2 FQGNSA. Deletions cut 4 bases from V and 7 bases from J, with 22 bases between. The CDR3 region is CASSSRRDSTEGTQYF. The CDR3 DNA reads TGTGCCAGCAGCTCCCGCCGGGACTCCACTGAAGGGACCCAGTACTTC.

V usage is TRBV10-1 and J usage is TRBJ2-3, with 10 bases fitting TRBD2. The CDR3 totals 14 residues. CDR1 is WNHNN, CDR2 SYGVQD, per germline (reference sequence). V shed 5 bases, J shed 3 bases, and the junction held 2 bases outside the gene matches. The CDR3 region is CASSPGLATDTQYF. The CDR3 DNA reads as TGCGCCAGCAGTCCGGGACTAGCGACAGATACGCAGTATTTT.

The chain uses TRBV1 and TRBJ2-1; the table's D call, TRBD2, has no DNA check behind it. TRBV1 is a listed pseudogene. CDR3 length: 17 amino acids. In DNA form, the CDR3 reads TGCACCAGCAGCCACCTAAGAGCTGGCGGAGAGCGTGACGAGCAGTTCTTC. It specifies CTSSHLRAGGERDEQFF.

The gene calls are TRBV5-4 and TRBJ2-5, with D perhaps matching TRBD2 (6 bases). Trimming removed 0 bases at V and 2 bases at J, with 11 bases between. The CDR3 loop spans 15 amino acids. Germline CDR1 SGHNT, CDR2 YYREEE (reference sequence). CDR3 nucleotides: TGTGCCAGCAGCTTGGGGCCCAGCGGGCAAGAGACCCAGTACTTC. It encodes CASSLGPSGQETQYF.

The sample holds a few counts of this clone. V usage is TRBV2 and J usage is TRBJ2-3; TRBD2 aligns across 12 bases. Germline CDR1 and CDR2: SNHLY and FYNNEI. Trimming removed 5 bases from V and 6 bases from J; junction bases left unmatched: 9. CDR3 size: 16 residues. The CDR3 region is CASSILAGGSTDTQYF. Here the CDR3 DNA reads TGTGCCAGCAGTATACTAGCGGGGGGATCCACGGATACGCAGTATTTT.

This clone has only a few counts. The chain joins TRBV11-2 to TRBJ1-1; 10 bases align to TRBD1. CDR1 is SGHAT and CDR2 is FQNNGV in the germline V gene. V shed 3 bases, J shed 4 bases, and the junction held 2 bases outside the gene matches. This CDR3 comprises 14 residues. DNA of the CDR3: TGTGCCAGCAGCTTGGGACAGGGGAGCACTGAAGCTTTCTTT. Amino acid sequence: CASSLGQGSTEAFF.

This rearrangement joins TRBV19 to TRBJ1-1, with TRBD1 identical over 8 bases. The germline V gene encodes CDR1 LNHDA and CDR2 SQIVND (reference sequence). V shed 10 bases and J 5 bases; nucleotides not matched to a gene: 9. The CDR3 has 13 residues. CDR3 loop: CAIRTGRGTEAFF. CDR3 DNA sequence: TGTGCCATCAGGACAGGGAGGGGAACTGAAGCTTTCTTT.

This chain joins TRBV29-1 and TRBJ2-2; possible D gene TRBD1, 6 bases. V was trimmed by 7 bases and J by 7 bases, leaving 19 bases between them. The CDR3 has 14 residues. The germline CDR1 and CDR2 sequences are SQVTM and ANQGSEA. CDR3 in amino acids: CSAAAGVGVGELFF. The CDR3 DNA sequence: TGCAGCGCCGCAGCAGGGGTGGGGGTCGGGGAGCTGTTTTTT.

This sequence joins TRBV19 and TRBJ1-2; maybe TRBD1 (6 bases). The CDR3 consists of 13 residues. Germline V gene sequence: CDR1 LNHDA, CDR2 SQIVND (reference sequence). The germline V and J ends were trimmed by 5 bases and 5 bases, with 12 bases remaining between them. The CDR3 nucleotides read TGTGCCAGTAGTTATGCAGGGGAATATGGCTACACCTTC. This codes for CASSYAGEYGYTF.

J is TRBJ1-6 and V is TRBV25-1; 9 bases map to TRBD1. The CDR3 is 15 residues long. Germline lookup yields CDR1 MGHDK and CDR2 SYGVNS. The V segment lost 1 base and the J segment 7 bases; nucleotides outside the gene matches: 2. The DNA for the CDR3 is TGTGCCAGCAGTGAATCGGGACAGGGAAATTCACCCCTCCACTTT. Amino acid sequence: CASSESGQGNSPLHF.

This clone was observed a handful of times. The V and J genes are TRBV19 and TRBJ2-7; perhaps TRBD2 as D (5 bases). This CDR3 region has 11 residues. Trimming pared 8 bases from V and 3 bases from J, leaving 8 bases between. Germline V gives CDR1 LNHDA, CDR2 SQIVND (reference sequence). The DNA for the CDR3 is TGTGCCAGTCGGGGTCACTACGAGCAGTACTTC. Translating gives CASRGHYEQYF. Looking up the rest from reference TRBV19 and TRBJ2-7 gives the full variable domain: DGGITQSPKYLFRKEGQNVTLSCEQNLNHDAMYWYRQDPGQGLRLIYYSQIVNDFQKGDIAEGYSVSREKKESFPLTVTSAQKNPTAFYLCASRGHYEQYFGPGTRLTVT.

CDR3 protein: CASRYSGSHSPLHF. The CDR3 bases are TGTGCCAGCAGGTATTCAGGGTCGCATTCACCCCTCCACTTT. The chain joins TRBV7-9 to TRBJ1-6; possibly TRBD1 for D (5 bases). The V end was cut by 6 bases, the J end by 8 bases, with 14 bases between. This CDR3 contains 14 residues. Germline CDR1 reads SEHNR; CDR2 reads FQNEAQ (reference sequence).

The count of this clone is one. The CDR3: CASVSRDSPTGELFF. CDR3 nucleotides: TGTGCCAGCGTAAGTCGGGACAGCCCCACCGGGGAGCTGTTTTTT. The V and J genes are TRBV5-8 and TRBJ2-2; 7 positions match TRBD1. The CDR3 runs 15 residues. The germline CDR1 and CDR2 sequences are SGHTS and YDEGEE. Unmatched junction bases numbered 10, after V lost 7 bases and J lost 4 bases.

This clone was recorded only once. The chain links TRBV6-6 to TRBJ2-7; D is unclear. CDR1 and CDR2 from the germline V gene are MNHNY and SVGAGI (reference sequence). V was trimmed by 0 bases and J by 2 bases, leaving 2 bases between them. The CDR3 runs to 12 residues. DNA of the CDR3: TGTGCCAGCAGTTACTCCACCTACGAGCAGTACTTC. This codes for CASSYSTYEQYF.

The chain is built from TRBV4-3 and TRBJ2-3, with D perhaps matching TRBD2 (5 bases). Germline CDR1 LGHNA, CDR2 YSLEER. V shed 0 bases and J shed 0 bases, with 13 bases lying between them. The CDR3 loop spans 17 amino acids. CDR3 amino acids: CASSQERLLLSTDTQYF. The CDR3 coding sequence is TGCGCCAGCAGCCAAGAGAGACTACTCCTCAGCACAGATACGCAGTATTTT.

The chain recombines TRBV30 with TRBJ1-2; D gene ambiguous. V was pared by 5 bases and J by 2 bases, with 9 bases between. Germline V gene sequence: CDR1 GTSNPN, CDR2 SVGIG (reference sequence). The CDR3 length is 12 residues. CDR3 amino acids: CAWDRINYGYTF. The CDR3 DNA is TGTGCCTGGGATAGAATAAACTATGGCTACACCTTC. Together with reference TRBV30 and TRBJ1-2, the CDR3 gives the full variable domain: SQTIHQWPATLVQPVGSPLSLECTVEGTSNPNLYWYRQAAGRGLQLLFYSVGIGQISSEVPQNLSASRPQDRQFILSSKKLLLSDSGFYLCAWDRINYGYTFGSGTRLTVV.

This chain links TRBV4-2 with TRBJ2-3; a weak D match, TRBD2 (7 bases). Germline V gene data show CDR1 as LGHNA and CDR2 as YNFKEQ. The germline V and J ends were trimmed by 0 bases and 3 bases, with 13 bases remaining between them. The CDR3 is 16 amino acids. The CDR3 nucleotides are TGTGCCAGCAGCCAAGATGGGGGGGGCGGGACAGATACGCAGTATTTT. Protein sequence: CASSQDGGGGTDTQYF.

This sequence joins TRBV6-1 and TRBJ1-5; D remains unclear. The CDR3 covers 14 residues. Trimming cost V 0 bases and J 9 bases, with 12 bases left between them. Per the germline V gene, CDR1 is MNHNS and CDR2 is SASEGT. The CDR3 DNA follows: TGTGCCAGCAGTGAAGCTCGAGGGTCAGGGCCCCAGCATTTT. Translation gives CASSEARGSGPQHF.

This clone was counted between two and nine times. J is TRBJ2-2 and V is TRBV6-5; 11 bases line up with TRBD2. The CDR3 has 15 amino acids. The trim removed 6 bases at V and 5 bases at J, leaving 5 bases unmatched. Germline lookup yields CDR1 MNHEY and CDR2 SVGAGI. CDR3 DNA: TGTGCCAGCAGGCTAGCGGGGGGCCAGACCGGGGAGCTGTTTTTT. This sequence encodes CASRLAGGQTGELFF.

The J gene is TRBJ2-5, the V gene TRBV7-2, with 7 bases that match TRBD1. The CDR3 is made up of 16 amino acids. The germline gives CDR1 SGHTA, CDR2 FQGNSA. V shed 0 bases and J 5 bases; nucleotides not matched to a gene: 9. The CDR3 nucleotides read TGTGCCAGCAGCTTAGCTATGGACAGGTCAGGGGAGACCCAGTACTTC. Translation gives CASSLAMDRSGETQYF.

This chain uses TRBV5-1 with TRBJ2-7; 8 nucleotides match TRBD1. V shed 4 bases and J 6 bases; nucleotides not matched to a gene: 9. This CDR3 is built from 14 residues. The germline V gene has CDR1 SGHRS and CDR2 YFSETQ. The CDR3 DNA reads TGCGCCAGCAGCAACCCGGGACAGGTAACCGAGCAGTACTTC. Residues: CASSNPGQVTEQYF.

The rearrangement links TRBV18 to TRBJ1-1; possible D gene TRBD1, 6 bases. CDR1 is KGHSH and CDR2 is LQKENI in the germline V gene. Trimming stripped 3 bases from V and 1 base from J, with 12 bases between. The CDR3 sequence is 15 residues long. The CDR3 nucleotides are TGTGCCAGCTCACCGCAGGGGACGGGGAACACTGAAGCTTTCTTT. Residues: CASSPQGTGNTEAFF.

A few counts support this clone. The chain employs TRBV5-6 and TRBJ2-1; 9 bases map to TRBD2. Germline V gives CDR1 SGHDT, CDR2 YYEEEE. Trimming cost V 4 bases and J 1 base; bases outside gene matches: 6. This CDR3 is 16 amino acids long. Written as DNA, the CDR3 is TGTGCCAGCAGCCCCTTAGCGGGGGCGTCCTACAATGAGCAGTTCTTC. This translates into CASSPLAGASYNEQFF.

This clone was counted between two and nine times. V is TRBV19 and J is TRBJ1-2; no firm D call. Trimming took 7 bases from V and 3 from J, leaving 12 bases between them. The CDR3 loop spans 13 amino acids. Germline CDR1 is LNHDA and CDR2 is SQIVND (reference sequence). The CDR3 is CASIRVGDYGYTF. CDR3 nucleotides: TGTGCCAGTATTCGGGTCGGGGACTATGGCTACACCTTC.

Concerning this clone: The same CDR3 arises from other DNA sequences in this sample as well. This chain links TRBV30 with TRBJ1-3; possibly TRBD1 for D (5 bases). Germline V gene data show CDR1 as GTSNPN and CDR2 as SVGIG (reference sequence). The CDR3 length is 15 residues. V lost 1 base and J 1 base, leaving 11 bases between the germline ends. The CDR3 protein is CAWSGGGSSGNTIYF. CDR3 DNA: TGTGCCTGGAGTGGGGGGGGGTCGTCTGGAAACACCATATATTTT.

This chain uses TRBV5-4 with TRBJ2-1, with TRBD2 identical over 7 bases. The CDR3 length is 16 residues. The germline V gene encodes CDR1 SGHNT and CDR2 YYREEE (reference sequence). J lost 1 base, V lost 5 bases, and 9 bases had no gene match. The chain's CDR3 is CASSPTSEGSYNEQFF. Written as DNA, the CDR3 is TGTGCCAGCAGTCCTACTAGCGAGGGATCCTACAATGAGCAGTTCTTC.